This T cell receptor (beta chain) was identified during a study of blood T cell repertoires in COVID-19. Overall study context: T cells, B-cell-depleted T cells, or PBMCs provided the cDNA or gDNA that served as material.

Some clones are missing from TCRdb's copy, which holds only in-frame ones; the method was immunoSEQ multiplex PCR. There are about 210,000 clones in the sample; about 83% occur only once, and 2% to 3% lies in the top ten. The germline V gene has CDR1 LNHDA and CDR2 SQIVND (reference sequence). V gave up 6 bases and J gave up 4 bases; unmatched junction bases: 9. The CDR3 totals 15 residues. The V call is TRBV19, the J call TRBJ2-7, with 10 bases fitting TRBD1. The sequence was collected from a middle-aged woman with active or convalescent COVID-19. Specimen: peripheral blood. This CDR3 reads CASRIGQGETYEQYF. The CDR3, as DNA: TGTGCCAGTAGGATCGGACAGGGGGAGACTTACGAGCAGTACTTC. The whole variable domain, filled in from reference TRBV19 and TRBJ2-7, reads DGGITQSPKYLFRKEGQNVTLSCEQNLNHDAMYWYRQDPGQGLRLIYYSQIVNDFQKGDIAEGYSVSREKKESFPLTVTSAQKNPTAFYLCASRIGQGETYEQYFGPGTRLTVT.